This TCR beta chain was identified during a study of read filtering for tumor transcriptome and immune sequencing (dated by TCRdb to 2018 to 2021). The study in broad terms: The cohort had around 18 male and approximately 13 female patients with a mean age of roughly 66 years, ranging from roughly 45 to 80. By revised international staging, eight or nine patients were R-ISS I, some 17 were R-ISS II and about 7 were R-ISS III. Using the same bone marrow samples, the study compared TCR repertoires obtained by targeted immune repertoire sequencing with those obtained by bulk whole-transcriptome sequencing. TCR-region mapped reads per sample ranged from about 3.5 to 11 million with IR-seq versus only roughly 75 to 1273 with RNA-seq. As a main aim, a read-filtering strategy for immune repertoire data was addressed, with the specific question being whether clonotypes supported by a single read should be removed. After DNase treatment, whole-transcriptome libraries were prepared using the TruSeq RNA Access Library Prep Kit. Paper-wide results and their limitations: Rather than purified T cells, the sorted CD138-negative fraction was a mixed bone marrow immune population. In IR-seq, single-read clonotypes were about 81.9% of clonotypes but about 3.5% of total reads; in RNA-seq they were roughly 72% of clonotypes and more than 40% of reads. Removing single-read clonotypes increased the correlation between IR-seq and RNA-seq shared clonotype proportions. Clonotypes were captured by IR-seq at much higher depth and more reliably than by RNA-seq, and smaller IR-seq throughput was sufficient for identification of most shared clonotypes.

Starting from about 400 ng RNA, TCR libraries were constructed with the Immunoverse kit using molecular barcoded adaptors that cover the alpha/delta and beta/gamma chains. TCR library preparation used the same RNA that was used for transcriptome sequencing. Sequencing of the TCR libraries was done on an Illumina HiSeq 4000 with 2 x 150 cycles. As for how the authors treated the data: TCR reads were aligned to human V, D, J and C references and assembled into CDR3 clonotypes with MiXCR, including quality filtering and error correction. The tcR package in R was used for analysis of clonotype counts and gene usage diversity. Raw mapping reads were checked after the RNA-seq reads had been mapped by STAR aligner version 2.5.3a onto the human GRCh37 genome. IR-seq fastq files were randomly downsampled with Seqtk 1.3 to test the effect of sequencing depth on detected clonotypes. TCRdb reanalyzed the raw reads on its own, using fastp at Q25 for trimming and MiXCR for clone calling, and kept in-frame beta chains. Merged by CDR3 protein, the rows form single entries marked with the most common genes and DNA. It is TCRdb's table, rather than the study itself, that gives the V and J calls and clone size. This sample gives about 28,000 distinct CDR3 sequences in total; around an eighth of them show up just once. Clones ranked in the top ten supply about 45% of the sample.

Every patient had bone marrow sampled at the time of active disease. Ficoll-Hypaque density gradient centrifugation was used to isolate bone marrow mononuclear cells. Myeloma plasma cells were removed and CD138-negative cells were collected by negative selection after labeling with CD138 magnetic microbeads on a MACS separator. Flow cytometry with CD138 antibodies on an Attune NxT was used to check how pure the isolated cells were. Total RNA was extracted with TRIzol reagent and quantified with a NanoDrop spectrophotometer. For each patient, the CD138-negative bone marrow sample underwent paired RNA-seq and IR-seq. Looking up the germline V gene yields CDR1 SGHDT and CDR2 YYEEEE. For this chain, trimming is 2 bases at the V end and 2 bases at the J end, and the number of junction bases without a gene match is 8. The CDR3 holds 16 amino acids from the cysteine to the phenylalanine. This entry keeps only the CDR3 DNA: 48 bases, framed from base 1.

This clonotype was seen ten or more times. Its antigen remains unidentified. No quality values exist for individual bases; no much larger clone is one base distant. Recombination connected TRBV5-6 to TRBJ2-7; the junction holds 9 bases that match TRBD1. Sequenced sample: a population of CD138-negative cells sorted from bone marrow. The cell subset or site label for this specimen denotes: bone marrow mononuclear cells depleted of CD138+ plasma/myeloma cells by negative magnetic selection. This TCR was sampled from a donor at least 40 years old with multiple myeloma. The base sequence is TGTGCCAGCAGCTTTTCCGGGACAGGGCAAGCCTACGAGCAGTACTTC. It encodes CASSFSGTGQAYEQYF.